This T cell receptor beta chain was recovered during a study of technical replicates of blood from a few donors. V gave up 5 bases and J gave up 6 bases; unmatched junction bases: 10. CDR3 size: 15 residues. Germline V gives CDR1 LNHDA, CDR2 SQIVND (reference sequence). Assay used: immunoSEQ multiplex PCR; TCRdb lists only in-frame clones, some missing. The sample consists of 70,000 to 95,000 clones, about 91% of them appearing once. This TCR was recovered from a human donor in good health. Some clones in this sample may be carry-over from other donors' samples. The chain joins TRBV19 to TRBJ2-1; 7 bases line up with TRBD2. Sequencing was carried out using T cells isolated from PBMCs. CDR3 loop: CASSLGLGAGNEQFF. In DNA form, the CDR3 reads TGTGCCAGTAGTCTTGGACTAGGGGCGGGCAATGAGCAGTTCTTC.